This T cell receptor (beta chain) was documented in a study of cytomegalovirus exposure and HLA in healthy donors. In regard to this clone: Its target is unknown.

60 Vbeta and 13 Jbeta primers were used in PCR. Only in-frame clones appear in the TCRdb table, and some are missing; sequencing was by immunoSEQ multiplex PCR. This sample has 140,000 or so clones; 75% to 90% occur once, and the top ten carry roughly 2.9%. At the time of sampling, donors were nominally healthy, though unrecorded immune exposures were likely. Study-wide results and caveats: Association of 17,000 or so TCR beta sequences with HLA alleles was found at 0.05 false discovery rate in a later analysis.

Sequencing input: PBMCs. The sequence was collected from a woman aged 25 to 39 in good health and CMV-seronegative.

For the CDR3, the DNA is TGTGCCAGCAGTTACCGCGGGCCCACAGATACGCAGTATTTT. This encodes CASSYRGPTDTQYF. The chain recombines TRBV6-5 with TRBJ2-3; D is perhaps TRBD2 (5 bases). CDR3 length: 14 amino acids. V gave up 2 bases and J gave up 2 bases, with 8 bases separating them. Germline values: CDR1 MNHEY, CDR2 SVGAGI.